This T cell receptor (beta chain) derives from a study of shared clonotypes between healthy human individuals. Between the trimmed V and J ends, which lost 1 base and 2 bases, there was a span of 12 bases. CDR3 size: 15 residues. CDR1 MDHEN and CDR2 SYDVKM come from the germline V gene. Assay: immunoSEQ multiplex PCR; the TCRdb copy retains only in-frame clones and omits some. In the table there are roughly 500,000 clones, roughly 95% of which are singletons. Whole-study results and caveats: It was observed that 5% to 6% of naive CD4 clonotypes were shared across several donors.

Donation came from healthy HIV-negative adults that had no recent acute infections or vaccinations. On this clone itself: Antigen: not known.

Sequences were obtained from naive CD4+ T cells sorted from blood. Subset indicated: CD45RA+ positively selected. This clonotype originated in a woman younger than 45 in good health. The J gene is TRBJ2-7, the V gene TRBV28; D is possibly TRBD2 (5 bases). The CDR3 DNA follows: TGTGCCAGCAGTTTATTTAGCGAGACCCCCTACGAGCAGTACTTC. This gives the protein CASSLFSETPYEQYF.